The next 2 T cell receptor beta chains were all read from a single sample in a study of blood T cell repertoires in COVID-19. The repertoire was sequenced with immunoSEQ multiplex PCR; TCRdb's copy has only in-frame clones and lacks some. The repertoire has about 80,000 clones, almost 90% of them found once; the top ten carry roughly 4.5%. The specimen sequenced was peripheral blood. The receptors here all came from a woman at least 80 years old with active or convalescent COVID-19.

This chain connects TRBV7-3 to TRBJ2-2; 10 bases are a match to TRBD2. With 5 bases clipped from V and 0 bases from J, the junction kept 3 bases outside the gene matches. CDR1 and CDR2 from the germline V gene are SGHTA and FQGTGA. This CDR3 contains 16 residues. CDR3 residues: CASSRGTSANTGELFF. In nucleotides, the CDR3 is TGTGCCAGCAGCCGAGGGACTAGCGCGAACACCGGGGAGCTGTTTTTT.

J is TRBJ2-7 and V is TRBV27; 7 nucleotides agree with TRBD2. Germline V gives CDR1 MNHEY, CDR2 SMNVEV (reference sequence). Losses at the gene ends were 5 bases for V and 4 bases for J; bases not matched to a gene: 8. This CDR3 spans 14 amino acids. In nucleotides, the CDR3 is TGTGCCAGCAGTCGTAGCGGGTTTCTTTACGAGCAGTACTTC. It specifies CASSRSGFLYEQYF.